The 23 T cell receptor beta chains reported below all come from one sample, sequenced in a study of shared clonotypes between healthy human individuals. The protocol was immunoSEQ multiplex PCR, while the TCRdb copy is restricted to in-frame clones and leaves out a portion. Among around 700,000 clones, roughly 94% were seen once, and the ten largest hold roughly 22%. The naive CD8 fraction comprised CD45RO-negative cells positively selected for CCR7 and excluded terminally differentiated effector memory CD45RA+ cells. Sample: naive CD8+ T cells sorted from blood. These receptor sequences come from a man aged 30 to 39 in good health.

The genes are TRBV28 and TRBJ2-7; unclear D gene. The length of the CDR3 is 13 residues. Trimming pared 4 bases from V and 3 bases from J, leaving 10 bases between. The germline V gene encodes CDR1 MDHEN and CDR2 SYDVKM. The CDR3 region has the DNA TGTGCCAGCAGTTCGAGGATCTTCTACGAGCAGTACTTC. This codes for CASSSRIFYEQYF.

The rearrangement joins TRBV29-1 to TRBJ2-1; perhaps TRBD1 as D (6 bases). V lost 5 bases, J lost 4 bases, and 12 bases lay in between. Germline V gene lookup returns CDR1 SQVTM and CDR2 ANQGSEA. The CDR3 has 13 residues. CDR3 bases: TGCAGCGTTCGGGACACCACATACAATGAGCAGTTCTTC. Translated, it gives CSVRDTTYNEQFF.

The chain recombines TRBV2 with TRBJ2-7, with 7 bases that match TRBD1. Per germline, CDR1 SNHLY and CDR2 FYNNEI. The CDR3 consists of 17 residues. V gave up 2 bases and J gave up 4 bases; unmatched junction bases: 14. DNA for the CDR3: TGTGCCAGCAGTGAACCGCCCGAGACAGGGTTGGATTACGAGCAGTACTTC. Its protein product is CASSEPPETGLDYEQYF.

A word on this clone: In the same sample, other DNA sequences code for this CDR3. The V gene is TRBV10-2, the J gene TRBJ2-7; D is ambiguous. Germline V lookup: CDR1 WSHSY, CDR2 SAAADI. The CDR3 is 13 residues long. V dropped 0 bases and J dropped 3 bases, with 6 bases sitting between them. The DNA of the CDR3 is TGCGCCAGCAGTGAGTCCAGTGGCTACGAGCAGTACTTC. It encodes CASSESSGYEQYF.

V is TRBV6-1 and J is TRBJ2-3; the D gene is possibly TRBD1 (6 bases). Germline CDR1 and CDR2: MNHNS and SASEGT. The CDR3 runs 15 residues. V gave up 3 bases and J gave up 3 bases, with 13 bases separating them. The DNA of the CDR3 is TGTGCCAGCAGTGAGATAGGACAGTCAACAGATACGCAGTATTTT. This codes for CASSEIGQSTDTQYF.

This chain connects TRBV27 to TRBJ1-1; D is undetermined. This CDR3 has 13 amino acids. Per the germline V gene, CDR1 is MNHEY and CDR2 is SMNVEV (reference sequence). V dropped 3 bases and J dropped 3 bases, with 8 bases sitting between them. CDR3 loop: CASSFNGYTEAFF. The CDR3 DNA follows: TGTGCCAGCAGTTTCAACGGGTACACTGAAGCTTTCTTT.

The CDR3 DNA sequence: TGTGCCAGCAGCTTTTTCGTTACAAACGAAAACAATGAGCAGTTCTTC. Protein sequence: CASSFFVTNENNEQFF. V usage is TRBV13 and J usage is TRBJ2-1, with no clear D. V shed 3 bases and J shed 5 bases, with 17 bases lying between them. Germline V lookup: CDR1 PRHDT, CDR2 FYEKMQ (reference sequence). This CDR3 contains 16 residues.

This chain joins TRBV5-1 and TRBJ1-1, with D possibly TRBD1 on 5 matching bases. This CDR3 is built from 15 residues. CDR1 is SGHRS and CDR2 is YFSETQ in the germline V gene. V lost 1 base to trimming and J lost 4 bases, with 14 bases between them. CDR3: CASSLRGAVGTEAFF. Written as DNA, the CDR3 is TGCGCCAGCAGCTTGAGAGGGGCCGTCGGCACTGAAGCTTTCTTT.

J is TRBJ2-1 and V is TRBV5-1; 7 nucleotides align to TRBD1. The CDR3 extends over 16 amino acids. CDR1 SGHRS and CDR2 YFSETQ come from the germline V gene. The V and J ends lost 0 bases and 5 bases, in that order; junction bases with no gene match: 8. CDR3 loop: CASSLGWTGANNEQFF. CDR3 sequence (DNA): TGCGCCAGCAGCTTGGGGTGGACAGGAGCCAACAATGAGCAGTTCTTC.

The chain links TRBV6-4 to TRBJ2-1, with 11 bases matching TRBD2. The CDR3 runs to 15 residues. Trimming took 4 bases from V and 5 from J; bases not matched to a gene: 4. The V gene's germline CDR1 is MRHNA and CDR2 SNTAGT. The CDR3 nucleotides are TGTGCCAGCAGTGTACTAGCGGGAGTCCACAATGAGCAGTTCTTC. Translated: CASSVLAGVHNEQFF.

The chain employs TRBV2 and TRBJ2-2; possibly TRBD2 for D (5 bases). Germline V gene sequence: CDR1 SNHLY, CDR2 FYNNEI. The CDR3 is 18 amino acids. V lost 3 bases and J 2 bases, leaving 19 bases between the germline ends. CDR3 sequence (DNA): TGTGCCAGCAGTGATTTTTCGGGGATCACTAGAAACACCGGGGAGCTGTTTTTT. Translated, it gives CASSDFSGITRNTGELFF. The entire variable domain, with the rest obtained from reference TRBV2 and TRBJ2-2, is as follows: EPEVTQTPSHQVTQMGQEVILRCVPISNHLYFYWYRQILGQKVEFLVSFYNNEISEKSEIFDDQFSVERPDGSNFTLKIRSTKLEDSAMYFCASSDFSGITRNTGELFFGEGSRLTVL.

The rearrangement links TRBV7-6 to TRBJ2-3, with 9 positions matching TRBD2. CDR3 length: 16 amino acids. Trimming removed 6 bases from V and 4 bases from J; junction bases left unmatched: 11. Germline V CDR1 and CDR2: SGHVS, FNYEAQ. CDR3 nucleotides: TGTGCCAGCAGAATAGGACTAGCGAAAGGGCCAGATACGCAGTATTTT. This encodes CASRIGLAKGPDTQYF.

The chain uses TRBV7-9 and TRBJ2-1; TRBD2 matches 8 bases. The CDR3 is 15 residues long. J gave up 0 bases and V 7 bases, and 5 bases lay outside the gene matches. Looked up from germline, CDR1 is SEHNR and CDR2 is FQNEAQ (reference sequence). This CDR3 is CASTHSGDSYNEQFF. CDR3 in DNA: TGTGCCAGCACCCATAGCGGGGACTCCTACAATGAGCAGTTCTTC.

The V and J genes are TRBV2 and TRBJ2-1; 10 bases are shared with TRBD2. The germline V gene encodes CDR1 SNHLY and CDR2 FYNNEI. Losses at the gene ends were 9 bases for V and 10 bases for J; bases not matched to a gene: 12. The CDR3 length is 14 residues. Here the CDR3 reads CARRGGLAGVEQFF. The CDR3 coding sequence is TGTGCCAGGAGGGGAGGGCTAGCGGGAGTAGAGCAGTTCTTC.

The chain combines TRBV7-9 with TRBJ2-7, with D perhaps matching TRBD2 (6 bases). The CDR3 covers 15 residues. Trimming shortened V by 5 bases and J by 3 bases, and 17 bases separated the two germline ends. Germline loops: CDR1 SEHNR, CDR2 FQNEAQ (reference sequence). The CDR3 nucleotides read TGTGCCAGCAGCCTTGGGACTCCATCCCTCTACGAGCAGTACTTC. Translating gives CASSLGTPSLYEQYF.

The CDR3 sequence is CASSATIDGVDTEAFF. CDR3 bases: TGTGCCAGCAGTGCGACGATTGACGGGGTGGACACTGAAGCTTTCTTT. The chain recombines TRBV6-1 with TRBJ1-1; D is ambiguous. The length of the CDR3 is 16 residues. Trimming removed 4 bases at V and 3 bases at J, with 18 bases between. Germline lookup yields CDR1 MNHNS and CDR2 SASEGT.

The V and J genes are TRBV27 and TRBJ1-2; D is perhaps TRBD1 (5 bases). CDR1 and CDR2 (germline): MNHEY, SMNVEV (reference sequence). The CDR3 runs to 12 residues. V shed 2 bases and J shed 8 bases, with 9 bases lying between them. CDR3 bases: TGTGCCAGCAGTTTACAGGGATGGGGCTACACCTTC. It yields the protein CASSLQGWGYTF.

J is TRBJ2-1 and V is TRBV4-1, with TRBD2 matching 8 bases. From germline, CDR1 is MGHRA and CDR2 YSYEKL. The CDR3 has 17 amino acids. Trimming took 4 bases from V and 0 from J; bases not matched to a gene: 8. DNA of the CDR3: TGCGCCAGCAGCCTCCCCCCGAGCGGGAGCTCCTACAATGAGCAGTTCTTC. Its protein is CASSLPPSGSSYNEQFF.

The genes are TRBV18 and TRBJ2-5; possible D gene TRBD2, 5 bases. The V and J ends lost 2 bases and 4 bases respectively, with 8 bases between them. From germline, CDR1 is KGHSH and CDR2 LQKENI. This CDR3 has 13 residues. This CDR3 reads CASSPIGGETQYF. CDR3 DNA: TGTGCCAGCTCACCAATTGGAGGAGAGACCCAGTACTTC.

The chain joins TRBV19 to TRBJ2-7, with D tentatively TRBD1 (6 bases). The V and J ends lost 3 bases and 3 bases respectively, with 15 bases between them. Germline loops: CDR1 LNHDA, CDR2 SQIVND (reference sequence). The CDR3 has 15 amino acids. In DNA, the CDR3 is TGTGCCAGTAGTATCCTACCGGGACATAACTACGAGCAGTACTTC. Translated: CASSILPGHNYEQYF.

The chain joins TRBV19 to TRBJ2-2; tentatively, D is TRBD1 (5 bases). CDR1 and CDR2 from the germline V gene are LNHDA and SQIVND (reference sequence). V was clipped by 6 bases and J by 4 bases, with 9 bases between them. This CDR3 is built from 13 residues. CDR3 sequence: CASRHRGTGELFF. As DNA, the CDR3 is TGTGCCAGTAGACATAGGGGCACCGGGGAGCTGTTTTTT.

The CDR3 spells CASSLQGRPSYEQYF. DNA for the CDR3: TGTGCCAGCAGCTTACAGGGGCGTCCATCCTACGAGCAGTACTTC. The V gene is TRBV5-5, the J gene TRBJ2-7; 7 nucleotides line up with TRBD1. With V trimmed by 2 bases and J by 1 base, 6 bases remained unmatched. Germline V CDR1 and CDR2: SGHKS, YYEKEE (reference sequence). The CDR3 has 15 amino acids.

Concerning this clone itself: The junction and the germline gene differ at one end; a read error may be behind it. This chain links TRBV7-7 with TRBJ2-2; tentatively, D is TRBD2 (5 bases). CDR1 is SSHAT, CDR2 FNYEAQ, per germline (reference sequence). The CDR3 has 13 amino acids. The CDR3 region has the DNA TGTGCTAGCAAGGACTCCAGCACCGGGGAGCTGTTTTTT. As protein: CASKDSSTGELFF.